The T cell receptor (beta chain) under discussion was sequenced for a study of T-cell reconstitution after alpha-beta-depleted transplantation in children. Study-level results: Diversity and T-cell counts at one year after transplant derived mostly from new T cells. Expanded graft clones, several hundred of them, were reportedly the source of alpha-beta T cells about two months after transplant.

In its sample, this clonotype was seen a few times. Its antigen is still unknown. V shed 5 bases and J 2 bases; nucleotides not matched to a gene: 6. Germline assignment: CDR1 SGHAT and CDR2 FQNNGV. The CDR3 has 15 residues. Unique molecular identifiers were used to barcode this TCRbeta library. TCRdb used MiXCR to reprocess the PCR reads, holding one entry per CDR3 protein. The profile shows a few hundred thousand distinct CDR3 sequences, over 20% of them singletons. The chain uses TRBV11-2 and TRBJ2-7; 10 bases align to TRBD1. Sequencing was performed on PBMCs, taken before TCRalphabeta/CD19-depleted stem cell transplant. The TCR comes from a boy younger than two with Wiskott-Aldrich syndrome, due to receive a stem cell transplant. This CDR3 is CASSPTGGGPYEQYF. As DNA, the CDR3 is TGTGCCAGCAGCCCGACAGGGGGCGGCCCCTACGAGCAGTACTTC.